The TCR beta chain under discussion was sequenced for a study of T cell responses to AZD1222 COVID-19 vaccine. Trimming removed 0 bases at V and 2 bases at J, with 7 bases between. CDR1 and CDR2 (germline): MNHEY, SVGAGI. This CDR3 region has 15 residues. Details on this clone: Its antigen is still unknown. Additional DNA sequences in this sample encode the identical CDR3.

Study-wide results and limits: White British donors predominated, females outnumbered males, and clonal diversity was possibly underestimated.

Clones were read by immunoSEQ multiplex PCR, and TCRdb kept only the in-frame ones, dropping some. The sample carries fewer than 200,000 clones, 75% to 90% recorded once. This sample comprised peripheral blood, obtained on day 0 of AZD1222 vaccination. The receptor's source is an adult in good health. The rearrangement links TRBV6-5 to TRBJ1-4; no clear D gene. The CDR3 DNA is TGTGCCAGCAGTTACTCGGGAGGGACTAATGAAAAACTGTTTTTT. This encodes CASSYSGGTNEKLFF.